The TCR beta chain under discussion was sequenced for a study of identical twins. From the 5' RACE reads, TCRdb called clonotypes with MiXCR, one entry per CDR3 protein. The table records 1.5 million to 2 million distinct CDR3 sequences, under 35% of them present only once. Germline CDR1 DFQATT, CDR2 SNEGSKA (reference sequence). The CDR3 has 13 residues. Trimming at V came to 6 bases and at J to 2 bases, leaving 5 bases not matched to a gene. Sequenced sample: cord blood. The sequence was obtained from a newborn girl in good health. The chain combines TRBV20-1 with TRBJ2-3; 7 nucleotides agree with TRBD1. CDR3 residues: CSARQGLTDTQYF. For the CDR3, the DNA is TGCAGTGCCAGACAGGGCCTCACAGATACGCAGTATTTT.